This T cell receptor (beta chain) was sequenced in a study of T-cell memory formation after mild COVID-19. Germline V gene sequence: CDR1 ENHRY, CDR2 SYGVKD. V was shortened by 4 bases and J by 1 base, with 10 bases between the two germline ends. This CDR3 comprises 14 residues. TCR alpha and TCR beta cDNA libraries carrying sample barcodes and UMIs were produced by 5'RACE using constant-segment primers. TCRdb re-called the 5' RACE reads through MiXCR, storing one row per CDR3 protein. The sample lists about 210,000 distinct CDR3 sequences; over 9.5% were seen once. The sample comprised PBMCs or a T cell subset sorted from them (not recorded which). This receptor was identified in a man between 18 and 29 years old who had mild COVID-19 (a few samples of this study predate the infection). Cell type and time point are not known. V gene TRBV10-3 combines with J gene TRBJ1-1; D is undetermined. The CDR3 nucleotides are TGTGCCATCAGTGGGTCAAAGGCGAACACTGAAGCTTTCTTT. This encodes CAISGSKANTEAFF.